This T cell receptor beta chain was recorded in a study of vaccination and CD4 T cells after COVID-19. Study background: Nasal swab PCR had detected SARS-CoV-2 in convalescent patients, about 10 mild and one severe.

Treatment here: roughly 11-day PBMC culture with coronavirus spike peptide pools or control peptides (ViraFEST assay). ViraFEST used peptide pools to expand antigen-specific T cells, then sequenced TCRs. This CDR3 contains 14 residues. The germline V gene has CDR1 DFQATT and CDR2 SNEGSKA (reference sequence). Unmatched junction bases numbered 7, after V lost 5 bases and J lost 4 bases. Oncomine TCR Beta short-read sequencing was applied to DNA from cultured CD4+ T cells. TCRdb re-called the PCR reads through MiXCR, storing one row per CDR3 protein. The sample includes 10,000 to 15,000 distinct CDR3 sequences, roughly 53% of them seen just once. Only one count was recorded for this clonotype. What it recognizes is unknown.

This chain links TRBV20-1 with TRBJ2-3, with 9 bases lining up with TRBD2. The sample taken for sequencing was CD4+ T cells from blood, cultured in vitro. The sequence was collected from a human donor who had recovered from COVID-19. CDR3: CSAGAGGVSDTQYF. CDR3 DNA: TGCAGTGCTGGAGCGGGGGGCGTCTCAGATACGCAGTATTTT.